The rows below give T cell receptor beta chains drawn from one sample of a study of graft-versus-host responses after intestinal transplantation. Produced via immunoSEQ multiplex PCR; TCRdb's table is partial and in-frame only. The table has about 29,000 clones, around nine tenths seen once. This specimen was PBMCs, taken about 15 months after intestinal transplantation. The receptors were sampled from a human patient who received an intestinal transplant, so some T cells may come from the graft donor. CDR3s include the opening cysteine and the closing phenylalanine or tryptophan. Fields, in order: clone size, V gene, D gene, CDR3 length, J gene, CDR3 DNA, CDR3 protein. The D gene is left open where the match is weak. Size is omitted from some rows. Given values are once, few, many or a class for expanded clones.

>.|TRBV30|.|13|TRBJ2-7
TGTGCCTGGAGTGCAGGGGCGCCCTACGAGCAGTACTTC
CAWSAGAPYEQYF
>.|TRBV27|TRBD1|13|TRBJ1-2
TGTGCCAGCAGTTTAGACAGGGCAAATGGCTACACCTTC
CASSLDRANGYTF
>.|TRBV7-2|.|15|TRBJ2-2
TGTGCCAGCAGCTTAGGGCTACTGAACACCGGGGAGCTGTTTTTT
CASSLGLLNTGELFF
>.|TRBV6-1|.|14|TRBJ1-2
TGTGCCAGCAGTTATCAGGATCCGCCCTATGGCTACACCTTC
CASSYQDPPYGYTF
>.|TRBV2|TRBD1|14|TRBJ1-4
TGTGCCAGCAGGGATACAGGGGGCAGCGAAAAACTGTTTTTT
CASRDTGGSEKLFF
>.|TRBV6-5|.|13|TRBJ1-4
TGTGCCAGCACCCCGTTTCGGGGCGAAAAACTGTTTTTT
CASTPFRGEKLFF
>.|TRBV4-3|.|13|TRBJ2-7
TGCGCCAGCAGCCATTCTAGCTCCTACGAGCAGTACTTC
CASSHSSSYEQYF
>.|TRBV18|.|17|TRBJ1-1
TGTGCCAGCTCACCACTGCAGGGGCGCGGGGGAAACACTGAAGCTTTCTTT
CASSPLQGRGGNTEAFF
>.|TRBV7-2|.|14|TRBJ2-7
TGTGCCAGCAGCTTACTGGCGAGTACCTACGAGCAGTACTTC
CASSLLASTYEQYF
>.|TRBV6-5|TRBD2|16|TRBJ2-1
TGTGCCAGCAGTTACTCGCCTAGCGGGAGGAGGAATGAGCAGTTCTTC
CASSYSPSGRRNEQFF
>.|TRBV5-1|.|14|TRBJ1-1
TGCGCCAGCAAGATCGCACAGGGAAACACTGAAGCTTTCTTT
CASKIAQGNTEAFF
>.|TRBV7-9|.|13|TRBJ2-1
TGTGCCAGCAGCTACGACAACTACAATGAGCAGTTCTTC
CASSYDNYNEQFF
>.|TRBV6-4|.|14|TRBJ2-2
TGTGCCAGCAGTGACTCGCAGGGCACCGGGGAGCTGTTTTTT
CASSDSQGTGELFF
>.|TRBV5-1|TRBD2|16|TRBJ2-7
TGCGCCAGCAGCTCGGGACTAGCGGGAGGGCCTTCCGAGCAGTACTTC
CASSSGLAGGPSEQYF
>.|TRBV4-3|.|15|TRBJ2-7
TGCGCCAGCAGCCCAAACATGGCAGATACCTACGAGCAGTACTTC
CASSPNMADTYEQYF
>.|TRBV28|TRBD1|12|TRBJ1-2
TGTGCCAGCAGTAAGGGACAGAGGGACTACACCTTC
CASSKGQRDYTF
>.|TRBV6-5|.|13|TRBJ1-3
TGTGCCAGCAGTTCGAACTCTGGAAACACCATATATTTT
CASSSNSGNTIYF
>.|TRBV4-1|TRBD1|17|TRBJ1-2
TGCGCCAGCAGCCAAAGTGGCCCGGACAGGACTAACTATGGCTACACCTTC
CASSQSGPDRTNYGYTF
>.|TRBV27|.|15|TRBJ2-3
TGTGCCAGCAGTTTCCAGGGACGGGCTACAGATACGCAGTATTTT
CASSFQGRATDTQYF
>.|TRBV27|TRBD1|13|TRBJ2-7
TGTGCCAGCAGTTTAGGAAGGGGGCACGAGCAGTACTTC
CASSLGRGHEQYF
>few|TRBV6-5|TRBD1|14|TRBJ2-7
TGTGCCAGCAGGTTCGGGACAGGGCCCTACGAGCAGTACTTC
CASRFGTGPYEQYF
>.|TRBV6-5|TRBD1|14|TRBJ2-7
TGTGCCAGCAGTTACTTCCCAGGGGGCTACGAGCAGTACTTC
CASSYFPGGYEQYF
>.|TRBV7-9|.|13|TRBJ1-2
TGTGCCAGCAGCTTAGGTAGCGGGGATGGCTACACCTTC
CASSLGSGDGYTF
>.|TRBV2|TRBD2|12|TRBJ2-7
TGTGCCAGTGGGACTAGCGGGGGAAGGCAGTACTTC
CASGTSGGRQYF
>.|TRBV6-5|TRBD2|16|TRBJ2-4
TGTGCCAGCAGTTATGGGAGTGGTGGGGCGGGGGACATTCAGTACTTC
CASSYGSGGAGDIQYF
>.|TRBV19|TRBD2|17|TRBJ2-5
TGTGCCAGTAGTGCGACTAGCGGGAGCAGTTGGGAAGAGACCCAGTACTTC
CASSATSGSSWEETQYF
>.|TRBV4-2|.|12|TRBJ2-3
TGTGCCAGCAGCCAACACAGAGATACGCAGTATTTT
CASSQHRDTQYF
>.|TRBV5-1|.|15|TRBJ1-5
TGCGCCAGCAGCGAGGGACACACACCAAATCAGCCCCAGCATTTT
CASSEGHTPNQPQHF
>.|TRBV5-8|TRBD1|16|TRBJ2-7
TGTGCCAGCAGCTATCGACAGGGGGTAGTCTCCTACGAGCAGTACTTC
CASSYRQGVVSYEQYF
>.|TRBV28|.|16|TRBJ2-3
TGTGCCAGCAGTCATGGAGACAGGGAGGGAACAGATACGCAGTATTTT
CASSHGDREGTDTQYF
>.|TRBV7-6|.|16|TRBJ2-7
TGTGCCAGCAGCCCCGCGGGTGGGGGGGCGACCTACGAGCAGTACTTC
CASSPAGGGATYEQYF
>few|TRBV6-1|.|13|TRBJ1-3
TGTGCCAGCAGGACAGCCTCTGGAAACACCATATATTTT
CASRTASGNTIYF
>.|TRBV9|.|17|TRBJ1-1
TGTGCCAGCAGCGAAGGGGTGGGAGCCCCATGGCTCACTGAAGCTTTCTTT
CASSEGVGAPWLTEAFF
>.|TRBV9|.|13|TRBJ1-6
TGTGCCAGCAGCGTAGAGGGGAATTCACCCCTCCACTTT
CASSVEGNSPLHF
>.|TRBV10-3|TRBD2|16|TRBJ2-7
TGTGCCATCAGTGACACCGGGCTAGCGGGATTGTACGAGCAGTACTTC
CAISDTGLAGLYEQYF
>.|TRBV2|.|13|TRBJ2-7
TGTGCCAGCAGTGAATGGTATGGCTACGAGCAGTACTTC
CASSEWYGYEQYF
>once|TRBV18|TRBD1|15|TRBJ1-2
TGTGCCAGCTCACTCGAGACAGGGGGAGACTATGGCTACACCTTC
CASSLETGGDYGYTF
>.|TRBV6-5|.|12|TRBJ1-1
TGTGCCAGCGGGGGCGATAACACTGAAGCTTTCTTT
CASGGDNTEAFF
>.|TRBV11-2|.|13|TRBJ2-7
TGTGCCAGCAGAACAAGGAGCTCCTACGAGCAGTACTTC
CASRTRSSYEQYF
>once|TRBV6-6|.|13|TRBJ1-1
TGTGCCAGCAGTGCCGTGGGGAGCACTGAAGCTTTCTTT
CASSAVGSTEAFF
>.|TRBV11-2|.|16|TRBJ1-3
TGTGCCAGCAGCCGCTTTAGGCGGAGCTCTGGAAACACCATATATTTT
CASSRFRRSSGNTIYF
>.|TRBV11-3|TRBD1|14|TRBJ2-7
TGTGCCAGCAGTCGGACAGGGGTATCCTACGAGCAGTACTTC
CASSRTGVSYEQYF
>.|TRBV9|.|15|TRBJ2-2
TGTGCCAGCAGCGTAGAGGGAGTTACGACCGGGGAGCTGTTTTTT
CASSVEGVTTGELFF
>.|TRBV28|TRBD1|16|TRBJ2-2
TGTGCCAGCAGATGGACAGGGGGGGAGTTCACCGGGGAGCTGTTTTTT
CASRWTGGEFTGELFF
>few|TRBV7-6|.|15|TRBJ1-1
TGTGCCAGCAGCCTTGGGACCGATTCGAACACTGAAGCTTTCTTT
CASSLGTDSNTEAFF
>.|TRBV7-9|.|14|TRBJ2-5
TGTGCCAGCAGCTTGATCGGGCTCCAAGAGACCCAGTACTTC
CASSLIGLQETQYF